This TCR beta chain was profiled in a study of early T cells in non-severe SARS-CoV-2 infection (dated by TCRdb to the early 2020s). Background on the whole study: Because TCR sequencing was done on bulk RNA from unsorted whole blood, the alpha and beta chains could not be paired. General study outcomes and caveats: VDJdb matching was skewed toward anti-spike CD8 responses, so virus-specific expansions were likely underestimated and private and CD4 specificities were missed.

The study was a case-control design nested within a healthcare worker cohort in London, UK, with weekly nasopharyngeal swab PCR tests and blood sampling. Healthcare workers were recruited between 23 and 31 March 2020, during the week of the UK lockdown, and were followed weekly for up to roughly 15 weeks. This clonotype was counted ten times or more. The target of this receptor is not known. Base qualities are not provided; no much larger clone lies one nucleotide away. Sequences SGHNT (CDR1) and YENEEA (CDR2) are obtained from the germline V gene. The CDR3 holds 14 amino acids from the cysteine to the phenylalanine. The entry retains the CDR3 DNA only, 42 bases that are in frame from base 1. V is clipped by 5 bases and J by 1 base, and the sequence between their germline boundaries is 10 bases long. The protocol used for the library was 5' RACE. The listed sequencing device is NextSeq 500. The TCR library protocol attached unique molecular identifiers to individual cDNA molecules to correct for sequencing error and PCR bias. Sequencing covered both TCR alpha and beta chains, and within each sample the abundances of alpha and beta sequences were tightly co-correlated. The authors' analysis ran thus. V gene, J gene and CDR3 annotation of TCR sequences was performed with Decombinator V4. Expanded TCRs were defined as changing significantly between any two time points under a Poisson model with p below 0.0001. TCR abundances were normalised to the total number of TCRs sequenced per sample and expressed as counts per million. TRAV1-2 paired with TRAJ12, TRAJ20 or TRAJ33 defined MAIT TCRs, while TRAV10 paired with TRAJ18 defined iNKT TCRs. A search of VDJdb, accessed on 1 November 2021, was run for TCRs annotated to CMV, EBV and SARS-CoV-2, with TCRs annotated for multiple antigens excluded. TCRdb reworked the public reads: Q25 trimming with fastp, MiXCR clone assembly, productive beta chains retained. Each entry merges the rows of one CDR3 protein and shows their most common DNA and genes. The V and J calls, along with clone size, are taken from TCRdb and not from the paper's own processing. The sample contains under 30,000 distinct CDR3 sequences, about 4.5% of them found a single time. The top ten constitute about 15% of the sample.

The receptor was isolated from an adult who was a healthcare worker with PCR-confirmed SARS-CoV-2 infection or an uninfected control (not recorded which). The rearrangement joined TRBV11-3 to TRBJ2-3; the D gene cannot be resolved beyond TRBD1 or TRBD2, each matching 5 bases. Sequencing was done on a sample of whole blood. CDR3 region: CASSPGPGTDTQYF. Read as DNA, the sequence is TGTGCCAGCAGCCCGGGGCCCGGCACAGATACGCAGTATTTT.